The 27 T cell receptor beta chains below come from one sample, sequenced in a study of Ad26.COV2.S vaccination and SARS-CoV-2 variants. Here immunoSEQ multiplex PCR was the method, and the copy in TCRdb shows in-frame clones only, minus some. The table lists about 350,000 clones, around 88% of them singletons. Treatment reported: roughly 20 received Ad26.COV2.S at low or high dose, single or two shots; roughly five received placebo; per-sample allocation not given. All samples were drawn on day 63, counting from the first vaccine or placebo injection. The sample consisted of peripheral blood, taken in a trial of Ad26.COV2.S vaccine versus placebo. Source of these receptors: a person between 18 and 60 years old who received the Ad26.COV2.S COVID-19 vaccine or a placebo.

This chain joins TRBV7-8 and TRBJ2-1, with TRBD2 identical over 9 bases. This CDR3 has 15 amino acids. CDR1 SGHVS and CDR2 FQNEAQ come from the germline V gene. The junction had 8 bases not matched to a gene; V was cut back by 5 bases and J by 6 bases. This CDR3 is CASSGGLAGFNEQFF. CDR3 in DNA: TGTGCCAGCAGCGGGGGGCTAGCGGGATTCAATGAGCAGTTCTTC.

As DNA, the CDR3 is TGCAGCGTTGGGCACGGGAACTATGGCTACACCTTC. Amino acids: CSVGHGNYGYTF. The chain employs TRBV29-1 and TRBJ1-2; D gene uncertain. CDR3 length: 12 residues. The germline gives CDR1 SQVTM, CDR2 ANQGSEA. Trimming removed 4 bases at V and 2 bases at J, with 8 bases between.

The chain links TRBV5-1 to TRBJ2-2; 12 bases line up with TRBD1. The length of the CDR3 is 23 residues. V lost 4 bases to trimming and J lost 5 bases; unmatched junction nucleotides: 27. CDR1 is SGHRS and CDR2 is YFSETQ in the germline V gene. For the CDR3, the DNA is TGCGCCAGCAGCCGCCGGGACAGGGGGCGCGGCGGAGGGTCCGGGACACTAACCGGGGAGCTGTTTTTT. It yields the protein CASSRRDRGRGGGSGTLTGELFF.

The rearrangement uses TRBV7-2 and TRBJ2-1; D possibly corresponds to TRBD2 (6 bases). Germline loops: CDR1 SGHTA, CDR2 FQGNSA. The germline V and J ends were trimmed by 5 bases and 4 bases, with 12 bases remaining between them. This CDR3 has 14 amino acids. The CDR3 sequence: CASSLGLTYNEQFF. CDR3 bases: TGTGCCAGCAGCCTGGGACTGACGTACAATGAGCAGTTCTTC.

The chain recombines TRBV13 with TRBJ2-1; TRBD1 or TRBD2 may be the D gene (7 bases each). This CDR3 spans 15 amino acids. Germline CDR1 reads PRHDT; CDR2 reads FYEKMQ (reference sequence). V was pared by 7 bases and J by 4 bases, with 17 bases between. This chain's CDR3 is CASIKAGQLYNEQFF. The CDR3 nucleotides read TGTGCCAGCATCAAAGCGGGACAGTTATACAATGAGCAGTTCTTC.

The CDR3 coding sequence is TGTGCCAGCAGCCAACGGACAGGCTCTGGAAACACCATATATTTT. Translated: CASSQRTGSGNTIYF. The chain carries TRBV4-2 and TRBJ1-3; 7 nucleotides align to TRBD1. CDR1 and CDR2 (germline): LGHNA, YNFKEQ. The CDR3 is 15 residues long. With 2 bases clipped from V and 0 bases from J, the junction kept 1 base outside the gene matches.

The rearrangement links TRBV3-1 (or the pseudogene TRBV3-2) to TRBJ1-1; tentatively, D is TRBD1 (5 bases). Germline V gives CDR1 LGHDT, CDR2 YNNKEL (reference sequence). This CDR3 comprises 13 residues. Trimming stripped 4 bases from V and 0 bases from J, with 6 bases between. CDR3 DNA sequence: TGTGCCAGCAGCCCGGGACTGAACACTGAAGCTTTCTTT. Translated: CASSPGLNTEAFF.

CDR3 region: CASGILAGGSTDTQYF. CDR3 nucleotides: TGTGCTAGTGGTATACTAGCGGGGGGGAGCACAGATACGCAGTATTTT. V gene TRBV12-5 combines with J gene TRBJ2-3, with 13 nucleotides matching TRBD2. The junction had 2 bases not matched to a gene; V was cut back by 5 bases and J by 0 bases. This CDR3 region has 16 residues. Germline V gives CDR1 LGHNT, CDR2 FRNRAP.

The V call is TRBV7-9, the J call TRBJ2-1; D is unclear. Per germline, CDR1 SEHNR and CDR2 FQNEAQ (reference sequence). Trimming left V 1 base short and J 0 bases short, with 13 bases between. The CDR3 runs 17 residues. The CDR3 reads CASSLGVLQSSYNEQFF. The CDR3 nucleotides read TGTGCCAGCAGCTTAGGGGTTCTACAGAGCTCCTACAATGAGCAGTTCTTC.

The chain carries TRBV19 and TRBJ2-7; the match to TRBD2 covers 7 bases. Trimming took 4 bases from V and 0 from J; bases not matched to a gene: 9. Per the germline V gene, CDR1 is LNHDA and CDR2 is SQIVND (reference sequence). The CDR3 contains 16 residues. CDR3 nucleotides: TGTGCCAGTAGTACCAGCGGGACCCTAAGCTCCTACGAGCAGTACTTC. It translates to CASSTSGTLSSYEQYF.

The J gene is TRBJ2-7, the V gene TRBV7-8; D is undetermined. The CDR3 loop spans 13 amino acids. The V and J ends lost 2 bases and 6 bases respectively, with 11 bases between them. Germline V lookup: CDR1 SGHVS, CDR2 FQNEAQ. In DNA, the CDR3 is TGTGCCAGCAGCTTAAGATTCTCCCGCGAGCAGTACTTC. The encoded protein is CASSLRFSREQYF. Combining the CDR3 with reference TRBV7-8 and TRBJ2-7 gives the whole variable domain GAGVSQSPRYKVAKRGQDVALRCDPISGHVSLFWYQQALGQGPEFLTYFQNEAQLDKSGLPSDRFFAERPEGSVSTLKIQRTQQEDSAVYLCASSLRFSREQYFGPGTRLTVT.

The chain's CDR3 is CASSSPSGWGEQFF. The CDR3 DNA sequence: TGTGCCAGCAGTTCCCCTTCCGGTTGGGGTGAGCAGTTCTTC. The chain is built from TRBV28 and TRBJ2-1; D not resolved. From germline, CDR1 is MDHEN and CDR2 SYDVKM. There are 14 residues in the CDR3. V lost 4 bases, J lost 9 bases, and 16 bases lay in between.

The chain joins TRBV19 to TRBJ2-1; 7 nucleotides align to TRBD2. The V and J ends lost 8 bases and 8 bases, in that order; junction bases with no gene match: 12. Germline V gene sequence: CDR1 LNHDA, CDR2 SQIVND (reference sequence). The CDR3 totals 14 residues. The DNA for the CDR3 is TGTGCCAGTCGTCCACGGGGAGGGGTTGATGAGCAGTTCTTC. Its protein is CASRPRGGVDEQFF.

As DNA, the CDR3 is TGCGCCAGCAGTCCCTCATTCATGAACTGGGGAAACTATGGCTACACCTTC. Encoded protein: CASSPSFMNWGNYGYTF. The V call is TRBV4-3, the J call TRBJ1-2, with D unresolved. The V and J ends lost 6 bases and 2 bases respectively, with 22 bases between them. The CDR3 is 17 residues long. CDR1 and CDR2 from the germline V gene are LGHNA and YSLEER.

V gene TRBV18 combines with J gene TRBJ2-7; 7 nucleotides line up with TRBD1. Germline-derived CDR1 and CDR2 are KGHSH and LQKENI. J lost 4 bases, V lost 3 bases, and 6 bases had no gene match. CDR3 length equals 14 residues. CDR3 loop: CASSPSQGRYEQYF. CDR3 DNA sequence: TGTGCCAGCTCACCGTCACAGGGGAGATACGAGCAGTACTTC.

The CDR3 is CASRLGISGNTIYF. CDR3 coding DNA: TGTGCCAGCAGATTGGGGATCTCTGGAAACACCATATATTTT. The chain employs TRBV6-5 and TRBJ1-3; D unclear. CDR3 size: 14 residues. Germline-derived CDR1 and CDR2 are MNHEY and SVGAGI. V was trimmed by 6 bases and J by 0 bases, leaving 9 bases between them.

This chain links TRBV7-6 with TRBJ1-2, with D possibly being TRBD1 (5 bases). V was clipped by 6 bases and J by 4 bases, with 18 bases between them. This CDR3 has 15 amino acids. CDR1 is SGHVS, CDR2 FNYEAQ, per germline. The CDR3 loop reads CASSLGTEGTYGYTF. In DNA, the CDR3 is TGTGCCAGCAGTTTGGGGACCGAGGGTACCTATGGCTACACCTTC.

The chain joins TRBV7-9 to TRBJ2-7; 7 positions match TRBD2. The ends lost 3 bases at V and 6 bases at J; junction bases unmatched: 8. Germline values: CDR1 SEHNR, CDR2 FQNEAQ (reference sequence). The CDR3 runs to 14 residues. DNA of the CDR3: TGTGCCAGCAGCTTCGGGACTATCCGAAGCGAGCAGTACTTC. Protein product: CASSFGTIRSEQYF.

This chain connects TRBV27 to TRBJ1-5; tentative D call: TRBD1 (5 bases). V shed 9 bases and J shed 0 bases, with 12 bases lying between them. Germline assignment: CDR1 MNHEY and CDR2 SMNVEV (reference sequence). The CDR3 spans 14 residues. CDR3 DNA sequence: TGTGCCAGTAACAGCCAGGGTAGCAATCAGCCCCAGCATTTT. This codes for CASNSQGSNQPQHF.

The genes are TRBV6-5 and TRBJ2-1, with TRBD2 matching over 13 bases. There are 15 residues in the CDR3. Germline trimming cut 6 bases from V and 9 bases from J; bases unmatched to any gene: 8. Germline values: CDR1 MNHEY, CDR2 SVGAGI. The CDR3 region has the DNA TGTGCCAGCAGGGGACTAGCGGGAAATCAGGTTGAGCAGTTCTTC. As protein: CASRGLAGNQVEQFF.

The chain has TRBV7-2 and TRBJ2-7, with 9 bases identical to TRBD2. There are 16 residues in the CDR3. Germline assignment: CDR1 SGHTA and CDR2 FQGNSA. The V and J ends lost 1 base and 6 bases, in that order; junction bases with no gene match: 10. The CDR3 coding sequence is TGTGCCAGCAGCTTAGATGGTAGCGGGAGATTCTCCGAGCAGTACTTC. This translates into CASSLDGSGRFSEQYF.

The genes are TRBV3-1 (or the pseudogene TRBV3-2) and TRBJ2-3; 8 positions agree with TRBD1. The trim removed 2 bases at V and 3 bases at J, leaving 10 bases unmatched. The length of the CDR3 is 17 residues. Per the germline V gene, CDR1 is LGHDT and CDR2 is YNNKEL (reference sequence). In nucleotides, the CDR3 is TGTGCCAGCAGCCAACCTTCCCGGACAGGGAGGACAGATACGCAGTATTTT. It codes for CASSQPSRTGRTDTQYF.

The CDR3 region has the DNA TGTGCCAGCAGCCTAGCGGGAGAATCAGATACGCAGTATTTT. Protein product: CASSLAGESDTQYF. The chain links TRBV7-3 to TRBJ2-3; 10 bases line up with TRBD2. J was trimmed by 4 bases and V by 5 bases; bases with no gene match: 3. CDR1 is SGHTA, CDR2 FQGTGA, per germline. The CDR3 spans 14 residues.

The chain carries TRBV27 and TRBJ2-7, with a weak D call TRBD1 (6 bases). Germline V CDR1 and CDR2: MNHEY, SMNVEV (reference sequence). This CDR3 is built from 13 residues. V gave up 4 bases and J gave up 1 base, with 8 bases separating them. The CDR3 DNA reads as TGTGCCAGCAGTTACACAGGGTCCTACGAGCAGTACTTC. Its translation is CASSYTGSYEQYF.

This clone has just a few counts. As the CDR3 is not closed by the conserved phenylalanine or tryptophan, this likely results from a read error. The limits of the CDR3 on the DNA are not certain, so only TCRdb's listed CDR3 is given. The rearrangement uses TRBV21-1 and TRBJ1-5; TRBD1, as called in the table, went unchecked against the DNA. TRBV21-1 is listed as a pseudogene. The CDR3 is 10 residues long, counting both termini. This CDR3 is CASRGPDSHR.

In this sample, this clone turned up once. Other DNA sequences in the same sample also yield this CDR3. The V gene is TRBV28, the J gene TRBJ1-1; D not resolved. Germline CDR1 reads MDHEN; CDR2 reads SYDVKM. V was shortened by 2 bases and J by 1 base, with 2 bases between the two germline ends. The CDR3 runs 12 residues. In DNA form, the CDR3 reads TGTGCCAGCAGTTTAAAGAACACTGAAGCTTTCTTT. Its translation is CASSLKNTEAFF.

The rearrangement joins TRBV29-1 to TRBJ2-5; no definite D call. V was trimmed by 0 bases and J by 2 bases, leaving 10 bases between them. Germline V gives CDR1 SQVTM, CDR2 ANQGSEA. This CDR3 is built from 14 residues. CDR3 sequence (DNA): TGCAGCGTTGAAGAACGAGGTCCACAAGAGACCCAGTACTTC. Protein sequence: CSVEERGPQETQYF. Full variable domain (remainder filled in from reference TRBV29-1 and TRBJ2-5): SAVISQKPSRDICQRGTSLTIQCQVDSQVTMMFWYRQQPGQSLTLIATANQGSEATYESGFVIDKFPISRPNLTFSTLTVSNMSPEDSSIYLCSVEERGPQETQYFGPGTRLLVL.